Following are 13 T cell receptor beta chains from one sample sequenced in a study of T cells in Graves' hyperthyroidism and ophthalmopathy. Authors of the study amplified TCR beta CDR3 regions from RNA transcripts. Researchers ran a first-round RT-PCR on the TCR CDR3 using the HTBI primer set. Via MiXCR, TCRdb re-called the multiplex PCR reads, giving one row per CDR3 protein. Of around 500,000 distinct CDR3 sequences in the sample, approximately 14% are singletons; the top ten hold about 14%. The sample taken for sequencing was blood. Receptor source: a woman between 35 and 50 years old with Graves' hyperthyroidism.

Many counts were recorded for this clonotype. The chain has TRBV20-1 and TRBJ1-1; weak D call: TRBD1 (5 bases). V was cut by 6 bases and J by 1 base, with 12 bases left in between. The CDR3 totals 13 residues. Germline CDR1 reads DFQATT; CDR2 reads SNEGSKA (reference sequence). The chain's CDR3 is CSAGTTANTEAFF. For the CDR3, the DNA is TGCAGTGCCGGAACGACAGCGAACACTGAAGCTTTCTTT.

This clonotype was counted between two and nine times. This chain uses TRBV4-1 with TRBJ1-5; a possible D gene is TRBD1 (5 bases). V was shortened by 0 bases and J by 6 bases, with 12 bases between the two germline ends. The CDR3 covers 15 residues. In germline, CDR1 is MGHRA, CDR2 YSYEKL. CDR3 sequence (DNA): TGCGCCAGCAGCCAAGAGACGGCAGGGCGTCAGCCCCAGCATTTT. Protein sequence: CASSQETAGRQPQHF.

In its sample, this clonotype was seen a few times. The chain recombines TRBV15 with TRBJ2-3, with D uncertain. V was trimmed by 3 bases and J by 2 bases, leaving 3 bases between them. Germline loops: CDR1 LNHNV, CDR2 YYDKDF (reference sequence). This CDR3 comprises 12 residues. CDR3 nucleotide sequence: TGTGCCACCAGCAGGAACACAGATACGCAGTATTTT. Translation gives CATSRNTDTQYF.

Regarding this clonotype: This could be a read error, since a much larger clone is one nucleotide away. The V call is TRBV24-1, the J call TRBJ2-1, with 8 bases matching TRBD1. Germline CDR1 and CDR2: KGHDR and SFDVKD. The CDR3 is 16 amino acids. CDR3 in DNA: TGTGCCACCAGTGGCAAGACAGGGGAATCCTACGATGAGCAGTTCTTC. Translation: CATSGKTGESYDEQFF.

This clonotype occurred a few times. The J gene is TRBJ2-7, the V gene TRBV7-9; no reliable D call. Between the trimmed V and J ends, which lost 3 bases and 2 bases, there was a span of 8 bases. The CDR3 contains 13 residues. Germline-derived CDR1 and CDR2 are SEHNR and FQNEAQ (reference sequence). DNA for the CDR3: TGTGCCAGCAGCTTGGTACAAGCCTACGAGCAGTACTTC. It is translated as CASSLVQAYEQYF. Full variable domain (remainder filled in from reference TRBV7-9 and TRBJ2-7): DTGVSQNPRHKITKRGQNVTFRCDPISEHNRLYWYRQTLGQGPEFLTYFQNEAQLEKSRLLSDRFSAERPKGSFSTLEIQRTEQGDSAMYLCASSLVQAYEQYFGPGTRLTVT.

This clonotype appeared many times. The chain is built from TRBV3-1 and TRBJ1-4, with D hard to call. Looked up from germline, CDR1 is LGHDT and CDR2 is YNNKEL (reference sequence). The CDR3 extends over 13 amino acids. V lost 0 bases and J lost 7, with 6 bases in between. DNA for the CDR3: TGTGCCAGCAGCCAAGATCGAGGTGAAAAACTGTTTTTT. It codes for CASSQDRGEKLFF.

This clonotype was counted at least ten times. This chain uses TRBV6-1 with TRBJ2-1, with D perhaps TRBD2 (6 bases). CDR1 MNHNS and CDR2 SASEGT come from the germline V gene. Between the trimmed V and J ends, which lost 10 bases and 3 bases, there was a span of 13 bases. The CDR3 covers 13 residues. In DNA form, the CDR3 reads TGTGCCACCCTTAGCGGATTCTACAATGAGCAGTTCTTC. Protein sequence: CATLSGFYNEQFF.

This clonotype was observed many times. V is TRBV20-1 and J is TRBJ2-1, with 9 bases lining up with TRBD2. CDR3 size: 15 residues. Trimming at V came to 1 base and at J to 8 bases, leaving 9 bases not matched to a gene. Germline V gives CDR1 DFQATT, CDR2 SNEGSKA (reference sequence). CDR3 sequence reads: CSARAGTSSADEQFF. The DNA for the CDR3 is TGCAGTGCTAGAGCAGGGACTAGCTCTGCCGATGAGCAGTTCTTC.

The table lists this clonotype with many counts. The chain employs TRBV5-1 and TRBJ1-4; TRBD1 matches 7 bases. CDR3 length equals 17 residues. Per the germline V gene, CDR1 is SGHRS and CDR2 is YFSETQ. Trimming took 0 bases from V and 7 from J; bases not matched to a gene: 12. The CDR3 here is CASSLEGGRGNGEKLFF. DNA for the CDR3: TGCGCCAGCAGCTTGGAAGGGGGCAGAGGCAACGGTGAAAAACTGTTTTTT.

This clonotype was counted a few times. CDR3 sequence: CASNPRLVVGNEQFF. The CDR3, as DNA: TGTGCCAGCAACCCGAGACTAGTAGTTGGCAATGAGCAGTTCTTC. The chain links TRBV6-1 to TRBJ2-1; tentatively, D is TRBD2 (6 bases). Trimming removed 7 bases at V and 6 bases at J, with 19 bases between. Per the germline V gene, CDR1 is MNHNS and CDR2 is SASEGT. This CDR3 contains 15 residues.

This clonotype was seen a few times. The chain has TRBV5-1 and TRBJ2-2; D assignment may be TRBD1 or TRBD2 (5 bases each). This CDR3 has 17 amino acids. V lost 1 base and J lost 4, with 17 bases in between. Germline-derived CDR1 and CDR2 are SGHRS and YFSETQ. Here the CDR3 reads CASSLLGRPIPTGELFF. The CDR3 nucleotides are TGCGCCAGCAGCTTGTTGGGACGGCCAATCCCCACCGGGGAGCTGTTTTTT.

This clonotype was observed at least ten times. V is TRBV28 and J is TRBJ1-5; D possibly corresponds to TRBD1 (5 bases). CDR3 size: 13 residues. V was shortened by 5 bases and J by 4 bases, with 9 bases between the two germline ends. Germline V gene data show CDR1 as MDHEN and CDR2 as SYDVKM. Here the CDR3 reads CASSREGNQPQHF. The CDR3 nucleotides are TGTGCCAGCAGTCGAGAGGGGAATCAGCCCCAGCATTTT.

This clonotype came up many times. The chain links TRBV20-1 to TRBJ2-2, with TRBD1 matching over 7 bases. Unmatched junction bases numbered 5, after V lost 3 bases and J lost 4 bases. The V gene's germline CDR1 is DFQATT and CDR2 SNEGSKA (reference sequence). This CDR3 comprises 14 residues. CDR3 sequence: CSASTGTVTGELFF. The CDR3 DNA is TGCAGTGCTAGCACCGGGACAGTCACCGGGGAGCTGTTTTTT.